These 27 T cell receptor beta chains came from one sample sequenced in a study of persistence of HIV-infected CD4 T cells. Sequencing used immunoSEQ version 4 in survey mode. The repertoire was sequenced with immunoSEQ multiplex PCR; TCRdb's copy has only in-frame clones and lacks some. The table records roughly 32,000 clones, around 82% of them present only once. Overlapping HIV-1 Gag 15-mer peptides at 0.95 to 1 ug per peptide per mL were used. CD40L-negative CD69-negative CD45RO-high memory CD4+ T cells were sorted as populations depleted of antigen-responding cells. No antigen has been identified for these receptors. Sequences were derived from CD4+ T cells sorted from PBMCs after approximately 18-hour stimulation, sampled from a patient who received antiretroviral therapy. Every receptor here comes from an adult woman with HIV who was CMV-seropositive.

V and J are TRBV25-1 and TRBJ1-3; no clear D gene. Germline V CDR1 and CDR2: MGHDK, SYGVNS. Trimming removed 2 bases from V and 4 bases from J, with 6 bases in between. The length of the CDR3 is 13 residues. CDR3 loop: CASSEPGGNTIYF. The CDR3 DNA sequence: TGTGCCAGCAGTGAACCAGGAGGAAACACCATATATTTT.

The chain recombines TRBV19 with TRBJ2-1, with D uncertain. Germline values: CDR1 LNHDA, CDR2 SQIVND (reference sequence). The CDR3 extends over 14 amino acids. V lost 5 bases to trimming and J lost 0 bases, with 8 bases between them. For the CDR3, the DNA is TGTGCCAGTAGTGGTCAGACCTCCTACAATGAGCAGTTCTTC. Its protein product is CASSGQTSYNEQFF.

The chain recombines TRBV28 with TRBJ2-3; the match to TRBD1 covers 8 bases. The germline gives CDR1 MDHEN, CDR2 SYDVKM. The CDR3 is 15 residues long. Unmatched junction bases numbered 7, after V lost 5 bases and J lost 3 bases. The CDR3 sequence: CASSQRTGITDTQYF. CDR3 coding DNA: TGTGCCAGCAGTCAAAGGACAGGGATAACAGATACGCAGTATTTT.

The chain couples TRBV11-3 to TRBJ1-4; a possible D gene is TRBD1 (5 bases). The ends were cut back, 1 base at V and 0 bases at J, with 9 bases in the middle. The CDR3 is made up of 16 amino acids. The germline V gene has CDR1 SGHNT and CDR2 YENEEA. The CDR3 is CASSLGGTATNEKLFF. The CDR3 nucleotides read TGTGCCAGCAGCTTAGGAGGGACCGCAACTAATGAAAAACTGTTTTTT.

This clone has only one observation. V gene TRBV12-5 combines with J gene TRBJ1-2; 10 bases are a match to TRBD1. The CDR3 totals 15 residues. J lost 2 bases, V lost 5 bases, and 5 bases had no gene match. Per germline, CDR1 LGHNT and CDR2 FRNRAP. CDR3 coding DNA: TGTGCTAGTGGTATGGGACAGGGGAAGAACTATGGCTACACCTTC. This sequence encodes CASGMGQGKNYGYTF. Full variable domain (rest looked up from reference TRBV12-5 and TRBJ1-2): DARVTQTPRHKVTEMGQEVTMRCQPILGHNTVFWYRQTMMQGLELLAYFRNRAPLDDSGMPKDRFSAEMPDATLATLKIQPSEPRDSAVYFCASGMGQGKNYGYTFGSGTRLTVV.

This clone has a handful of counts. The CDR3 sequence: CASSPLDRDGSGGYTF. CDR3 nucleotides: TGTGCCAGCTCACCCCTGGACAGGGATGGTAGCGGCGGCTACACCTTC. The chain carries TRBV18 and TRBJ1-2; 8 nucleotides line up with TRBD1. Germline values: CDR1 KGHSH, CDR2 LQKENI. This CDR3 region has 16 residues. V shed 3 bases and J 8 bases; nucleotides not matched to a gene: 14.

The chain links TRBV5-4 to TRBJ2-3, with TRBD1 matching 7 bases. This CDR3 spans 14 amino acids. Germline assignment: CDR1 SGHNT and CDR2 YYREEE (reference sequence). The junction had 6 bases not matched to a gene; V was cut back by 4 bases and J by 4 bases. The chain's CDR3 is CASSRKTGSDTQYF. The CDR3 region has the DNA TGTGCCAGCAGCCGTAAGACAGGGTCAGATACGCAGTATTTT.

DNA of the CDR3: TGTGCCAGCAGCTTAAACGCGAACACCGGGGAGCTGTTTTTT. Its protein product is CASSLNANTGELFF. The chain joins TRBV7-3 to TRBJ2-2; no clear D gene. The CDR3 is 14 residues long. V lost 1 base and J 0 bases, leaving 3 bases between the germline ends. Germline CDR1 SGHTA, CDR2 FQGTGA.

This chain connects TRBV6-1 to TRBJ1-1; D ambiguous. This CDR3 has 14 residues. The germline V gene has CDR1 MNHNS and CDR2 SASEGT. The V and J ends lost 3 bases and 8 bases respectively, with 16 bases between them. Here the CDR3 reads CASSERVGLSEAFF. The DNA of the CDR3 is TGTGCCAGCAGTGAGAGGGTTGGGCTTTCGGAAGCTTTCTTT.

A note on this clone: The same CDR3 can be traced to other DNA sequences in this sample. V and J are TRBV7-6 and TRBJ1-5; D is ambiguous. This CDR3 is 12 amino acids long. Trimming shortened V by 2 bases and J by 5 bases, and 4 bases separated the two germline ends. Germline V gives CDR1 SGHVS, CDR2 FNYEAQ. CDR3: CASSLPDQPQHF. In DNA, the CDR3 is TGTGCCAGCAGCTTACCTGATCAGCCCCAGCATTTT.

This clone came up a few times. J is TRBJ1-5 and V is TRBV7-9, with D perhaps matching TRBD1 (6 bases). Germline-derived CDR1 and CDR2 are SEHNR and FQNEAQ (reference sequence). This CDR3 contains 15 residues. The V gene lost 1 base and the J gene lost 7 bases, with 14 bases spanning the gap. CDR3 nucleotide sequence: TGTGCCAGCAGCTTAGGACAGGCCTTGTGGCAGCCCCAGCATTTT. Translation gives CASSLGQALWQPQHF. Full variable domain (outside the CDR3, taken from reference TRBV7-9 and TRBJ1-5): DTGVSQNPRHKITKRGQNVTFRCDPISEHNRLYWYRQTLGQGPEFLTYFQNEAQLEKSRLLSDRFSAERPKGSFSTLEIQRTEQGDSAMYLCASSLGQALWQPQHFGDGTRLSIL.

The CDR3 DNA follows: TGTGCCAGCAGCTTACGCACAGGGACCGAAAACATTCAGTACTTC. This sequence encodes CASSLRTGTENIQYF. The V and J genes are TRBV7-3 and TRBJ2-4; tentatively, D is TRBD1 (6 bases). The CDR3 is 15 amino acids. From germline, CDR1 is SGHTA and CDR2 FQGTGA. Trimming stripped 2 bases from V and 5 bases from J, with 13 bases between.

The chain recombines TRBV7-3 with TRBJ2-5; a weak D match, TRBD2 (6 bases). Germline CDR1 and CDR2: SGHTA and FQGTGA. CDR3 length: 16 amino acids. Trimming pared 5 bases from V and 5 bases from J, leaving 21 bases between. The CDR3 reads CASSQTGGPGGETQYF. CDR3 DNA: TGTGCCAGCAGCCAAACCGGCGGCCCCGGGGGTGAGACCCAGTACTTC.

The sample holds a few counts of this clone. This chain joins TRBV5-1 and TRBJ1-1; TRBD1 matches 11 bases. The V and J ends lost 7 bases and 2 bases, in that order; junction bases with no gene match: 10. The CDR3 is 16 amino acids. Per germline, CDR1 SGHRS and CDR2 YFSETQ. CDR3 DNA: TGCGCCAGCTCCCCGGGACAGGGGGTTATCAACACTGAAGCTTTCTTT. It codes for CASSPGQGVINTEAFF. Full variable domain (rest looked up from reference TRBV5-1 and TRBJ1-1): KAGVTQTPRYLIKTRGQQVTLSCSPISGHRSVSWYQQTPGQGLQFLFEYFSETQRNKGNFPGRFSGRQFSNSRSEMNVSTLELGDSALYLCASSPGQGVINTEAFFGQGTRLTVV.

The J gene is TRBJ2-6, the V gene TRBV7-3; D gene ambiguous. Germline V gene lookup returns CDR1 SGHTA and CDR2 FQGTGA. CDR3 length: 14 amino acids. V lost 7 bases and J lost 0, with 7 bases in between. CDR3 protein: CASKAGSGANVLTF. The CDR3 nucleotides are TGTGCCAGCAAGGCTGGCTCTGGGGCCAACGTCCTGACTTTC.

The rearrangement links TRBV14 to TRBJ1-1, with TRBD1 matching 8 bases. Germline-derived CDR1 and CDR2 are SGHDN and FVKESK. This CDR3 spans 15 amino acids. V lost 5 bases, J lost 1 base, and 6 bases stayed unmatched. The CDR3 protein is CASSRQGMKNTEAFF. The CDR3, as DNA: TGTGCCAGCAGCAGACAGGGGATGAAGAACACTGAAGCTTTCTTT.

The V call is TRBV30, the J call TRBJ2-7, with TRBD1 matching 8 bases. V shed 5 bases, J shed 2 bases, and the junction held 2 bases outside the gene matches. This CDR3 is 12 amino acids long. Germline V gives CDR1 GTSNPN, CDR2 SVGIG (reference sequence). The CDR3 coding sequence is TGTGCCTGGGGACAGGGTCCCTACGAGCAGTACTTC. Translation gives CAWGQGPYEQYF.

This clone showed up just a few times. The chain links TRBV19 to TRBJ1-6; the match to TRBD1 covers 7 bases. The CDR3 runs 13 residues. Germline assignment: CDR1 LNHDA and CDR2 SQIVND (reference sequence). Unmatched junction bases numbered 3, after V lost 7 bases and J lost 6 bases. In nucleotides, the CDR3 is TGTGCCAGTAAGGGACAGCTTAATTCACCCCTCCACTTT. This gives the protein CASKGQLNSPLHF. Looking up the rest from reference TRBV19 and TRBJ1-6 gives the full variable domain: DGGITQSPKYLFRKEGQNVTLSCEQNLNHDAMYWYRQDPGQGLRLIYYSQIVNDFQKGDIAEGYSVSREKKESFPLTVTSAQKNPTAFYLCASKGQLNSPLHFGNGTRLTVT.

As DNA, the CDR3 is TGTGCCAGCAGCAGAACGGCCCCCACAGATACGCAGTATTTT. Encoded protein: CASSRTAPTDTQYF. V is TRBV7-3 and J is TRBJ2-3; D unresolved. V was clipped by 5 bases and J by 2 bases, with 11 bases between them. The germline gives CDR1 SGHTA, CDR2 FQGTGA. This CDR3 is 14 amino acids long.

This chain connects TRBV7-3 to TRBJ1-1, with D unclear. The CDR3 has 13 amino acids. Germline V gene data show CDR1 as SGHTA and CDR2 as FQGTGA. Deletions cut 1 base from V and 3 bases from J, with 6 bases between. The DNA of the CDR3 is TGTGCCAGCAGCTTAAATACGGACACTGAAGCTTTCTTT. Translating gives CASSLNTDTEAFF.

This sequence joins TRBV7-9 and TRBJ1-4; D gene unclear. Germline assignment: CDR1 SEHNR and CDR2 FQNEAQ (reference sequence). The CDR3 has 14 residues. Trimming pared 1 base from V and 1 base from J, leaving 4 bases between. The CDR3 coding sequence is TGTGCCAGCAGCTTAGACATAACTAATGAAAAACTGTTTTTT. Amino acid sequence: CASSLDITNEKLFF. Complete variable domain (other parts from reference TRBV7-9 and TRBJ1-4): DTGVSQNPRHKITKRGQNVTFRCDPISEHNRLYWYRQTLGQGPEFLTYFQNEAQLEKSRLLSDRFSAERPKGSFSTLEIQRTEQGDSAMYLCASSLDITNEKLFFGSGTQLSVL.

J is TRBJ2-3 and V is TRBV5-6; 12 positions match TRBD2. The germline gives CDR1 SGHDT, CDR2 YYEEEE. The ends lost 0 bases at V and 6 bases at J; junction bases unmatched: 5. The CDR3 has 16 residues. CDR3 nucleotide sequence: TGTGCCAGCAGCTTGGGTTCTACTAGCGGGAGGGATACGCAGTATTTT. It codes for CASSLGSTSGRDTQYF.

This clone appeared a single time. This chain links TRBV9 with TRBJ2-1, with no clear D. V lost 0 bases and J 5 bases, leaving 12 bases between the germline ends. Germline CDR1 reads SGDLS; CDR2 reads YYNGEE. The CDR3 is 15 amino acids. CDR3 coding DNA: TGTGCCAGCAGCGTAGGCCCAGGTTCCAACAATGAGCAGTTCTTC. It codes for CASSVGPGSNNEQFF.

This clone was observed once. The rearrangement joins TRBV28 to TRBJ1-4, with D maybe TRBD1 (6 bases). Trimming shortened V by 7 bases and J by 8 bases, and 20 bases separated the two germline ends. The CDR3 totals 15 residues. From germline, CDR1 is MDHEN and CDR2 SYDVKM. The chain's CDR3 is CASNLGGAGGEKLFF. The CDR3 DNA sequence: TGTGCCAGCAACCTGGGGGGGGCCGGGGGGGAAAAACTGTTTTTT.

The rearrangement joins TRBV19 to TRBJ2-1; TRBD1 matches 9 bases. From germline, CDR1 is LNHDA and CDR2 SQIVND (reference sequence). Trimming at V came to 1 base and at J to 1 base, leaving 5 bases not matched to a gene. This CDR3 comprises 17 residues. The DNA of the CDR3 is TGTGCCAGTAGTATAGGGACAGGGGTATTTTCCTACAATGAGCAGTTCTTC. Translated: CASSIGTGVFSYNEQFF. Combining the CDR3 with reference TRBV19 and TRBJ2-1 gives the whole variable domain DGGITQSPKYLFRKEGQNVTLSCEQNLNHDAMYWYRQDPGQGLRLIYYSQIVNDFQKGDIAEGYSVSREKKESFPLTVTSAQKNPTAFYLCASSIGTGVFSYNEQFFGPGTRLTVL.

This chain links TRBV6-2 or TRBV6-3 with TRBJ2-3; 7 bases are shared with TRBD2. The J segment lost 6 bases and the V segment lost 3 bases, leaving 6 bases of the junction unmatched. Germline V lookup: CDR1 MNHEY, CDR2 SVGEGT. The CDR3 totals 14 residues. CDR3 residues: CASSYLAVADTQYF. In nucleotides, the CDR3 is TGTGCCAGCAGTTATCTAGCGGTAGCCGATACGCAGTATTTT.

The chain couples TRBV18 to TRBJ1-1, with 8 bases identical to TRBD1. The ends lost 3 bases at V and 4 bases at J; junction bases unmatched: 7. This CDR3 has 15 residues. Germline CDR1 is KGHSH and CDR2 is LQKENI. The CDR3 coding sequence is TGTGCCAGCTCACCCCTACAGGGGGTGATCACTGAAGCTTTCTTT. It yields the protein CASSPLQGVITEAFF.